This is a list of T cell receptor beta chains from one sample in a study of T-cell reconstitution after alpha-beta-depleted transplantation in children. MiXCR was run by TCRdb on the PCR reads, yielding one entry per CDR3 protein. The table includes some 300,000 distinct CDR3 sequences, about 9.4% detected once. The specimen was PBMCs from the stem cell graft donor, collected from the stem cell graft. Receptor source: a human donor who donated a stem cell graft to a child with acute lymphoblastic leukemia. CDR3s include the opening cysteine and the closing phenylalanine or tryptophan. Fields, in order: clone size, V gene, D gene, J gene, CDR3 protein, CDR3 DNA. D genes are given only for firm matches. Clone size is not always given. Where it is, it says once, few, many or a class for expanded clones.

>few|TRBV18|.|TRBJ2-1
CASSPIPLVNEQFF
TGTGCCAGCTCACCAATTCCACTAGTGAATGAGCAGTTCTTC
>many|TRBV3-1|TRBD2|TRBJ2-1
CASSHTGTSSYNEQFF
TGTGCCAGCAGCCATACCGGGACTAGCTCCTACAATGAGCAGTTCTTC
>.|TRBV11-2|.|TRBJ2-1
CASRNLGWESSYNEQFF
TGTGCCAGCAGAAATCTTGGGTGGGAGAGCTCCTACAATGAGCAGTTCTTC
>once|TRBV9|.|TRBJ2-3
CASSVTTGATQYF
TGTGCCAGCAGCGTTACGACTGGGGCTACGCAGTATTTT
>many|TRBV28|.|TRBJ2-4
CASSPWGAEIKNIQYF
TGTGCCAGCAGCCCCTGGGGCGCGGAGATTAAAAACATTCAGTACTTC
>few|TRBV20-1|TRBD2|TRBJ2-7
CSARDRRPSGTYEQYF
TGCAGTGCTAGAGATCGGCGGCCTAGCGGGACGTACGAGCAGTACTTC
>.|TRBV7-2|.|TRBJ2-7
CASSPGGQRFSSEQYF
TGTGCCAGCAGCCCCGGGGGACAGCGGTTCTCCTCGGAGCAGTACTTC
>.|TRBV4-3|.|TRBJ2-5
CASSQETGPSGLETQYF
TGCGCCAGCAGCCAAGAAACGGGACCTTCGGGCTTGGAGACCCAGTACTTC
>few|TRBV20-1|.|TRBJ2-5
CSARDGGQETQYF
TGCAGTGCTAGAGATGGGGGGCAAGAGACCCAGTACTTC
>many|TRBV7-2|.|TRBJ2-7
CASSLMNRGEQYF
TGTGCCAGCAGCTTAATGAATAGGGGCGAGCAGTACTTC
>.|TRBV5-5|.|TRBJ2-3
CASSFAEGGADTQYF
TGTGCCAGCAGCTTTGCTGAGGGCGGAGCAGATACGCAGTATTTT
>few|TRBV7-9|TRBD2|TRBJ2-3
CASRSRREGTDTQYF
TGTGCCAGCAGGTCTCGGCGGGAGGGCACAGATACGCAGTATTTT
>few|TRBV21-1|.|TRBJ2-1
CASSPPPPLRTRGSSYNEQFF
TGTGCCAGCAGCCCCCCGCCCCCTCTCAGGACGAGAGGTTCCTCCTACAATGAGCAGTTCTTC
>few|TRBV4-1|.|TRBJ2-7
CASSPDPSSYEQYF
TGCGCCAGCAGCCCAGACCCCTCCTCCTACGAGCAGTACTTC
>.|TRBV27|.|TRBJ2-3
CASSPDSPTDTQYF
TGTGCCAGCAGTCCGGACTCGCCCACTGATACGCAGTATTTT
>.|TRBV6-5|TRBD2|TRBJ2-5
CASSSTLAGVYVATQYF
TGTGCCAGCAGTTCCACTCTAGCGGGAGTTTATGTTGCGACCCAGTACTTC
>.|TRBV4-1|.|TRBJ2-1
CASSPLGVSDYNEQFF
TGCGCCAGCAGCCCCCTCGGGGTATCAGACTACAATGAGCAGTTCTTC
>few|TRBV20-1|.|TRBJ1-2
CSAKPGTAGYGYTF
TGCAGTGCTAAGCCCGGGACCGCCGGGTATGGCTACACCTTC
>few|TRBV20-1|.|TRBJ2-5
CSARDSRAVQETQYF
TGCAGTGCTAGAGATTCCCGAGCGGTCCAAGAGACCCAGTACTTC
>few|TRBV11-1|.|TRBJ2-1
CASRRAGPDNEQFF
TGTGCCAGCAGACGAGCGGGTCCAGACAATGAGCAGTTCTTC
>.|TRBV7-8|TRBD1|TRBJ1-2
CASSLPDRVVGYGYTF
TGTGCCAGCAGCTTACCGGACAGGGTGGTTGGCTATGGCTACACCTTC
>few|TRBV5-1|.|TRBJ2-7
CASSLGPSPNYEQYF
TGCGCCAGCAGCTTAGGGCCCTCCCCCAACTACGAGCAGTACTTC
>.|TRBV5-1|.|TRBJ2-5
CASSFLSREQETQYF
TGCGCCAGCAGCTTCTTGTCACGAGAACAAGAGACCCAGTACTTC
>.|TRBV7-9|.|TRBJ2-1
CASSVRQAHHDNEQFF
TGTGCCAGCAGCGTTCGACAAGCCCACCACGACAATGAGCAGTTCTTC
>few|TRBV18|TRBD2|TRBJ2-3
CASSQASGTTDTQYF
TGTGCCAGCTCGCAGGCTAGCGGTACCACAGATACGCAGTATTTT
>.|TRBV7-7|TRBD2|TRBJ2-1
CASSLGAGDGNEQFF
TGTGCTAGCAGCTTAGGAGCGGGAGATGGCAATGAGCAGTTCTTC
>many|TRBV9|.|TRBJ2-5
CASSVGALPPDRETQYF
TGTGCCAGCAGCGTAGGGGCCTTACCCCCCGACCGAGAGACCCAGTACTTC
>few|TRBV7-2|.|TRBJ2-5
CASSSTHYQETQYF
TGTGCCAGCAGTTCGACACACTATCAAGAGACCCAGTACTTC
>.|TRBV20-1|.|TRBJ1-2
CSAYSLNYGYTF
TGCAGTGCTTACAGCCTGAACTATGGCTACACCTTC
>few|TRBV12-3/TRBV12-4|.|TRBJ2-5
CASSPGIFGETQYF
TGTGCCAGCAGCCCAGGGATCTTTGGAGAGACCCAGTACTTC
>few|TRBV7-2|.|TRBJ1-2
CASSPPGWSYGYTF
TGTGCCAGCAGCCCCCCGGGCTGGAGCTATGGCTACACCTTC
>many|TRBV5-1|.|TRBJ2-7
CASSLVPGEVEQYF
TGCGCCAGCAGCTTGGTTCCAGGGGAGGTCGAGCAGTACTTC
>.|TRBV5-1|.|TRBJ2-7
CASSWDINEQYF
TGCGCCAGCAGCTGGGACATAAACGAGCAGTACTTC
>few|TRBV4-1|TRBD2|TRBJ2-7
CASSQDLPTSGGSYEQYF
TGCGCCAGCAGCCAAGACCTACCCACTAGCGGGGGATCCTACGAGCAGTACTTC
>few|TRBV27|.|TRBJ2-4
CASRGWGVAKNIQYF
TGTGCCAGCAGGGGTTGGGGGGTAGCCAAAAACATTCAGTACTTC
>.|TRBV5-1|.|TRBJ1-2
CASKGGSNYGYTF
TGCGCCAGCAAGGGGGGCTCTAACTATGGCTACACCTTC
>few|TRBV5-1|TRBD1|TRBJ2-6
CASSIGTVSFSGANVLTF
TGCGCCAGCAGCATAGGGACAGTTTCCTTCTCTGGGGCCAACGTCCTGACTTTC
>few|TRBV7-9|.|TRBJ1-1
CASSFEGGTEAFF
TGTGCCAGCAGCTTTGAGGGAGGGACTGAAGCTTTCTTT
>many|TRBV7-9|.|TRBJ1-1
CASSLAGDTEAFF
TGCGCCAGCAGCTTGGCGGGGGACACTGAAGCTTTCTTT
>.|TRBV24-1|TRBD2|TRBJ2-5
CATSDSVSLSGRHTKETQYF
TGTGCCACCAGTGATTCCGTATCTTTAAGCGGGAGGCACACAAAAGAGACCCAGTACTTC
>.|TRBV6-5|TRBD1|TRBJ1-6
CASSYTVTGGNSPLHF
TGTGCCAGCAGTTACACCGTGACAGGGGGAAATTCACCCCTCCACTTT
>few|TRBV4-1|.|TRBJ2-7
CASSQVINLMDRRSYEQYF
TGCGCCAGCAGCCAAGTCATAAACTTAATGGACAGACGCTCCTACGAGCAGTACTTC
>many|TRBV5-1|TRBD1|TRBJ2-7
CASSLELDRVPYEQYF
TGCGCCAGCAGCTTGGAATTGGACAGGGTCCCCTACGAGCAGTACTTC
>.|TRBV7-9|.|TRBJ1-5
CASSSTGLATQPQHF
TGTGCCAGCAGCTCTACAGGCCTCGCAACCCAGCCCCAGCATTTT
>.|TRBV20-1|TRBD1|TRBJ2-3
CSAPRNTGTGGRDTQYF
TGCAGTGCGCCCAGAAACACCGGGACAGGGGGCAGAGATACGCAGTATTTT